These 23 T cell receptor beta chains originate from one sample sequenced in a study of T cell responses to AZD1222 COVID-19 vaccine. Profiling relied on immunoSEQ multiplex PCR, and the TCRdb table lists in-frame clones only, not all of them. The data contain roughly 120,000 clones, 85% to 90% of them singletons. The source was peripheral blood, collected 28 days after the second AZD1222 dose. Source of these receptors: an adult who received the AZD1222 COVID-19 vaccine.

The chain combines TRBV7-2 with TRBJ1-1; D possibly corresponds to TRBD1 (6 bases). V lost 5 bases, J lost 3 bases, and 10 bases lay in between. Germline V CDR1 and CDR2: SGHTA, FQGNSA. There are 13 residues in the CDR3. CDR3: CASSLQGDTEAFF. CDR3 DNA sequence: TGTGCCAGCAGCCTACAGGGAGACACTGAAGCTTTCTTT.

The V and J genes are TRBV29-1 and TRBJ1-4; the match to TRBD1 covers 7 bases. The CDR3 runs to 13 residues. Germline values: CDR1 SQVTM, CDR2 ANQGSEA. V trimming: 7 bases; J trimming: 2 bases; junction bases outside the gene matches: 4. The CDR3: CSDQGDTNEKLFF. CDR3 nucleotide sequence: TGCAGCGACCAGGGGGACACTAATGAAAAACTGTTTTTT.

This clone has only one observation. The chain joins TRBV20-1 to TRBJ1-2; the D gene is possibly TRBD1 (5 bases). This CDR3 spans 15 amino acids. The germline V gene has CDR1 DFQATT and CDR2 SNEGSKA (reference sequence). V was cut by 3 bases and J by 0 bases, with 14 bases left in between. The CDR3 region has the DNA TGCAGTGCTAGTGGCCTGGGAGGGGCTAACTATGGCTACACCTTC. Its translation: CSASGLGGANYGYTF.

CDR3 coding DNA: TGTGCCAGCAGTTTAGAAAGGGGAGGCTACACCTTC. It codes for CASSLERGGYTF. The rearrangement links TRBV12-3 or TRBV12-4 to TRBJ1-2; possible D gene TRBD1, 5 bases. V was pared by 1 base and J by 8 bases, with 8 bases between. This CDR3 is built from 12 residues.

The chain's CDR3 is CASSTRLAGEVTDTQYF. The CDR3 coding sequence is TGTGCCAGCAGTACGAGACTAGCGGGGGAGGTCACAGATACGCAGTATTTT. The chain couples TRBV28 to TRBJ2-3; 12 bases agree with TRBD2. The CDR3 spans 17 residues. With V trimmed by 5 bases and J by 2 bases, 8 bases remained unmatched. Germline loops: CDR1 MDHEN, CDR2 SYDVKM.

The chain links TRBV9 to TRBJ2-1; 10 bases fit TRBD2. Germline V CDR1 and CDR2: SGDLS, YYNGEE. This CDR3 contains 14 residues. J was trimmed by 10 bases and V by 1 base; bases with no gene match: 5. The CDR3 DNA is TGTGCCAGCAGCGTAAGCGGGGGGGCCAGGGAGCAGTTCTTC. This codes for CASSVSGGAREQFF.

The chain joins TRBV5-3 to TRBJ2-2; D not certain. TRBV5-3 belongs to the ORF category, with a function that is uncertain. Trimming removed 6 bases at V and 0 bases at J, with 6 bases between. CDR3 length equals 13 residues. Written as DNA, the CDR3 is TGTGCCAGAACATCGCCGAACACCGGGGAGCTGTTTTTT. This codes for CARTSPNTGELFF.

This chain uses TRBV12-3 or TRBV12-4 with TRBJ2-7, with 7 bases aligning to TRBD1. V lost 5 bases to trimming and J lost 12 bases; unmatched junction nucleotides: 7. CDR3 length: 11 amino acids. Here the CDR3 DNA reads TGTGCCAGCAGTCAGACAGGGAAGCGGTACTTC. It encodes CASSQTGKRYF.

J is TRBJ1-4 and V is TRBV4-1; D unresolved. Germline assignment: CDR1 MGHRA and CDR2 YSYEKL. V was shortened by 5 bases and J by 7 bases, with 14 bases between the two germline ends. The CDR3 extends over 14 amino acids. The CDR3 DNA follows: TGCGCCAGCAGCTCAGGCCTGACTGGTGAAAAACTGTTTTTT. It yields the protein CASSSGLTGEKLFF.

CDR3 sequence reads: CASSQTGRSSYEQYF. The CDR3 DNA reads TGCGCCAGCAGCCAGACCGGACGGAGCTCCTACGAGCAGTACTTC. The gene calls are TRBV4-1 and TRBJ2-7, with D hard to call. The CDR3 has 15 amino acids. Germline assignment: CDR1 MGHRA and CDR2 YSYEKL. V dropped 3 bases and J dropped 0 bases, with 12 bases sitting between them.

This clone was found a few times. This chain connects TRBV19 to TRBJ1-1; no definite D call. The CDR3 sequence is 16 residues long. Germline V gene lookup returns CDR1 LNHDA and CDR2 SQIVND (reference sequence). Between the trimmed V and J ends, which lost 4 bases and 0 bases, there was a span of 15 bases. The CDR3 protein is CASSKRSGSLNTEAFF. The DNA for the CDR3 is TGTGCCAGTAGTAAGCGTTCGGGGTCCTTGAACACTGAAGCTTTCTTT.

DNA for the CDR3: TGTGCCAGCAGCCAGAAGGACAGCTCCTACGAGCAGTACTTC. As protein: CASSQKDSSYEQYF. J is TRBJ2-7 and V is TRBV3-1 (or the pseudogene TRBV3-2), with TRBD1 as a possible D gene (6 bases). Between the trimmed V and J ends, which lost 3 bases and 0 bases, there was a span of 9 bases. Germline values: CDR1 LGHDT, CDR2 YNNKEL (reference sequence). The CDR3 runs 14 residues.

The gene calls are TRBV24-1 and TRBJ2-7, with a possible D match to TRBD1 (5 bases). Looked up from germline, CDR1 is KGHDR and CDR2 is SFDVKD. Trimming shortened V by 5 bases and J by 0 bases, and 10 bases separated the two germline ends. The CDR3 consists of 14 residues. CDR3 nucleotide sequence: TGTGCCACCAGTGCTACAGGTTCCTCCTACGAGCAGTACTTC. Translated: CATSATGSSYEQYF.

The V and J genes are TRBV30 and TRBJ1-5; 11 bases align to TRBD1. The CDR3 runs to 15 residues. Germline lookup yields CDR1 GTSNPN and CDR2 SVGIG (reference sequence). J was trimmed by 4 bases and V by 3 bases; bases with no gene match: 5. The CDR3 is CAWRRGTGGNQPQHF. The CDR3, as DNA: TGTGCCTGGAGACGTGGGACAGGGGGGAATCAGCCCCAGCATTTT.

The genes are TRBV5-6 and TRBJ1-5; D may be TRBD1 (5 bases). The CDR3 has 13 residues. The V gene's germline CDR1 is SGHDT and CDR2 YYEEEE. The V gene lost 6 bases and the J gene lost 2 bases, with 9 bases spanning the gap. The CDR3 spells CASTQGGNQPQHF. The DNA for the CDR3 is TGTGCCAGCACCCAAGGGGGCAATCAGCCCCAGCATTTT.

This chain uses TRBV20-1 with TRBJ1-5; unclear D gene. The CDR3 is 12 residues long. Trimming pared 6 bases from V and 5 bases from J, leaving 11 bases between. Germline V gives CDR1 DFQATT, CDR2 SNEGSKA (reference sequence). The CDR3 DNA is TGCAGTGCCAGTGCGGGTGATCAGCCCCAGCATTTT. It yields the protein CSASAGDQPQHF.

This clone has more than one count but fewer than ten. The chain couples TRBV5-1 to TRBJ2-1, with D uncertain. CDR1 is SGHRS, CDR2 YFSETQ, per germline. This CDR3 is built from 13 residues. The V and J ends lost 0 bases and 6 bases respectively, with 7 bases between them. In DNA, the CDR3 is TGCGCCAGCAGCTTGGATTGGATCAATGAGCAGTTCTTC. Translation gives CASSLDWINEQFF.

J is TRBJ1-2 and V is TRBV12-3 or TRBV12-4, with D uncertain. The CDR3 runs to 12 residues. Trimming took off 2 bases at V and 5 bases at J, with 6 bases between the two ends. CDR3 loop: CASSLFFYGYTF. The DNA for the CDR3 is TGTGCCAGCAGTTTATTTTTTTATGGCTACACCTTC.

The rearrangement links TRBV11-2 to TRBJ1-5; D is ambiguous. The CDR3 totals 13 residues. CDR1 SGHAT and CDR2 FQNNGV come from the germline V gene. V was pared by 0 bases and J by 9 bases, with 9 bases between. CDR3 DNA sequence: TGTGCCAGCAGCTTAGACCCCGGGCGGCCCCAGCATTTT. Its protein product is CASSLDPGRPQHF.

V gene TRBV3-1 (or the pseudogene TRBV3-2) combines with J gene TRBJ2-1; no clear D gene. Germline V CDR1 and CDR2: LGHDT, YNNKEL (reference sequence). The CDR3 runs 15 residues. V gave up 1 base and J gave up 5 bases, with 12 bases separating them. This CDR3 is CASSQAPGSHNEQFF. In nucleotides, the CDR3 is TGTGCCAGCAGCCAAGCTCCGGGTTCTCACAATGAGCAGTTCTTC.

V and J are TRBV18 and TRBJ1-1; TRBD1 agrees at 8 bases. The germline CDR1 and CDR2 sequences are KGHSH and LQKENI. The CDR3 is made up of 15 amino acids. V lost 1 base and J lost 9; bases outside the gene matches: 10. The CDR3 bases are TGTGCCAGCTCACCACTGATGGGACAGGAGATTCAAGCTTTCTTT. Translating gives CASSPLMGQEIQAFF.

The rearrangement joins TRBV5-4 to TRBJ2-7; unclear D gene. The ends were cut back, 2 bases at V and 7 bases at J, with 10 bases in the middle. The CDR3 is made up of 12 amino acids. CDR1 and CDR2 from the germline V gene are SGHNT and YYREEE (reference sequence). The CDR3 sequence is CASSFDGLEQYF. CDR3 in DNA: TGTGCCAGCAGCTTCGACGGGTTAGAGCAGTACTTC. The variable domain in full, with the rest retrieved from reference TRBV5-4 and TRBJ2-7, is ETGVTQSPTHLIKTRGQQVTLRCSSQSGHNTVSWYQQALGQGPQFIFQYYREEENGRGNFPPRFSGLQFPNYSSELNVNALELDDSALYLCASSFDGLEQYFGPGTRLTVT.

The V call is TRBV6-2 or TRBV6-3, the J call TRBJ1-2; 7 bases are shared with TRBD1. The CDR3 runs 13 residues. Germline values: CDR1 MNHEY, CDR2 SVGEGT. After removal of 4 bases from V and 7 bases from J, the junction contained 6 bases not matched to a gene. CDR3: CASSFVQGTGYTF. CDR3 in DNA: TGTGCCAGCAGTTTCGTACAGGGGACTGGCTACACCTTC.